This T cell receptor (beta chain) originates from a study of cytomegalovirus exposure and HLA in healthy donors. About the study: Counted in an early data release were about 85 million unique TCRs from HLA-typed donors. Study conclusions and caveats: The authors enumerated around 150 TCR beta chains as linked to cytomegalovirus.

CDR3 size: 13 residues. Germline CDR1 SGHNT, CDR2 YYREEE (reference sequence). V lost 6 bases, J lost 3 bases, and 5 bases stayed unmatched. As to this clone: Antigen unknown.

PCR was performed using 60 Vbeta and 13 Jbeta primers. The data were produced by immunoSEQ multiplex PCR, yet TCRdb's version contains in-frame clones alone and is incomplete. This table has 200,000 to 250,000 clones, about 86% appearing once. The clonotype was recovered from a woman in her fifties or sixties in good health and CMV-seropositive. V gene TRBV5-4 combines with J gene TRBJ1-2; 7 positions match TRBD1. The sequenced sample was PBMCs. The CDR3 loop reads CASTRDSHYGYTF. The DNA of the CDR3 is TGTGCCAGCACCCGGGACAGCCACTATGGCTACACCTTC.